This TCR beta chain emerged from a study of blood T cell repertoires in COVID-19. Across the whole study: The origin of the acute and convalescent COVID-19 samples was the United States, Italy and Spain. Sources were T cells, B-cell-depleted T cells, or PBMCs; the material itself was cDNA or gDNA.

The data were produced by immunoSEQ multiplex PCR, yet TCRdb's version contains in-frame clones alone and is incomplete. Of around 250,000 clones detected, 84% appear once; the ten largest clones hold approximately 1.5%. This CDR3 has 17 amino acids. Trimming stripped 1 base from V and 5 bases from J, with 20 bases between. Per the germline V gene, CDR1 is MGHDK and CDR2 is SYGVNS. In this sample, this clone turned up a few times. The source of this sequence is a woman between 40 and 50 years old who had recovered from COVID-19. The sequencing input was peripheral blood. The V gene is TRBV25-1, the J gene TRBJ1-1; D is perhaps TRBD1 (5 bases). The CDR3 spells CASSEFAQGPIQTEAFF. Here the CDR3 DNA reads TGTGCCAGCAGTGAATTCGCCCAGGGCCCAATTCAGACTGAAGCTTTCTTT.